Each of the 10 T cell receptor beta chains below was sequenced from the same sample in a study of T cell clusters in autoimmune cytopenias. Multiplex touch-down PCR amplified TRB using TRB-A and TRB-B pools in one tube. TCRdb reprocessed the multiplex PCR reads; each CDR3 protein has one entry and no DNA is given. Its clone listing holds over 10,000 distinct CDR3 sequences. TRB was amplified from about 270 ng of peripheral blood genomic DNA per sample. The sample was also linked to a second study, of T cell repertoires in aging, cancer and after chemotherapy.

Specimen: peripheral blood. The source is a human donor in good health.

The CDR3 here is CASSLQTQGLDTQYF. The genes are TRBV11-1 and TRBJ2-3; checking the TCRdb D call of TRBD1 is not possible without DNA. There are 15 residues in the CDR3. From germline, CDR1 is SGHAT and CDR2 FQDESV (reference sequence).

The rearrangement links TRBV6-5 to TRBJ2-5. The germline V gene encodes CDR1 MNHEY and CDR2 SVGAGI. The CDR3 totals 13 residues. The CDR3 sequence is CASSYEWQETQYF.

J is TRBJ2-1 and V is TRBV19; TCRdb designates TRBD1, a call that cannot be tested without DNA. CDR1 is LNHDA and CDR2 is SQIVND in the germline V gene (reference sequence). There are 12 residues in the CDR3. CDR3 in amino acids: CASSPGQGPSFF.

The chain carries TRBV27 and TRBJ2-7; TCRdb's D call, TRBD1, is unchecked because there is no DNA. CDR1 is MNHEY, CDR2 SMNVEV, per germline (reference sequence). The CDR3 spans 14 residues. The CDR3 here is CASSLTGTSYEQYF.

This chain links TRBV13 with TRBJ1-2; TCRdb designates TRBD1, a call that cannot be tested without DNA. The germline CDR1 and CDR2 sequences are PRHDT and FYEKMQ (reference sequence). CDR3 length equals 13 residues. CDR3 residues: CASSRGTAYGYTF.

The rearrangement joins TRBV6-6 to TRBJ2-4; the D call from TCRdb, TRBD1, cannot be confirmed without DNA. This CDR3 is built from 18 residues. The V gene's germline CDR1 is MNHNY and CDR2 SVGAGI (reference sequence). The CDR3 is CASSYGSYKAAAKNIQYF.

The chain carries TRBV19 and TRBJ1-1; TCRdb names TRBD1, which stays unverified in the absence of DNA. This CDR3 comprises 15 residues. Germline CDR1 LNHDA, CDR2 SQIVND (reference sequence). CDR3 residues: CASSAQGTAGEKAFF.

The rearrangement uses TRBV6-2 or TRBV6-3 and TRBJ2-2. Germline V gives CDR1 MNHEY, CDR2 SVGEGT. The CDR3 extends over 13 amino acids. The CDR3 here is CASSSKSAGELFF.

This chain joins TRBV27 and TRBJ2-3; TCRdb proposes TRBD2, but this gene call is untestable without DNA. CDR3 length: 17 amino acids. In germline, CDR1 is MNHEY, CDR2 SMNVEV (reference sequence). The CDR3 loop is CASSLLRTSGGADTQYF.

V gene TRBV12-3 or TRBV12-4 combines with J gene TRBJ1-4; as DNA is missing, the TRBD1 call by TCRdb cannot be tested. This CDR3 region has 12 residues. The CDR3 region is CASSNRGEKLFF.